The sequence of this T cell receptor beta chain was determined in a study of blood T cell repertoires in COVID-19. In the study overall: PBMCs, B-cell-depleted T cells, or T cells were the source of the cDNA or gDNA that made up the material.

Some clones are missing from TCRdb's copy, which holds only in-frame ones; the method was immunoSEQ multiplex PCR. The sample has about 78,000 clones; 80% to 95% are singletons. This CDR3 has 16 amino acids. V gave up 0 bases and J gave up 0 bases, with 11 bases separating them. Germline CDR1 WNHNN, CDR2 SYGVQD (reference sequence). This clone has more than one count but fewer than ten. This clonotype was sampled from a woman aged 45-65 years in a cohort sampled during active COVID-19. V is TRBV10-1 and J is TRBJ1-1; D is unresolved. The sequenced material came from peripheral blood. The CDR3 DNA sequence: TGCGCCAGCAGTGAGTCGGGCCGGGGTCTGAACACTGAAGCTTTCTTT. Amino acid sequence: CASSESGRGLNTEAFF.